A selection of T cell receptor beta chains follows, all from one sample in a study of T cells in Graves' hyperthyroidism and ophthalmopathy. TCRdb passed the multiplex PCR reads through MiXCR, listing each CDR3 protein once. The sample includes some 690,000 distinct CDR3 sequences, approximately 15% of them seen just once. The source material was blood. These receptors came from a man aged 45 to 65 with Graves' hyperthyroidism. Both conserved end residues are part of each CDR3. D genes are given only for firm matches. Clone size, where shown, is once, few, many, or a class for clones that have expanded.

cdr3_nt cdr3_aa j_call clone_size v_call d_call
TGTGCCAGCAGCAAACCTCAACAGGGGGCATTGGGGCAGCCCCAGCATTTT CASSKPQQGALGQPQHF TRBJ1-5 many TRBV12-3/TRBV12-4 TRBD1
TGCAGTGCTAGAGATTGGGACACCCTGAGCTCCTACAATGAGCAGTTCTTC CSARDWDTLSSYNEQFF TRBJ2-1 few TRBV20-1 -
TGTGCCAGCAGGAGAGTTCAAGAGACCCAGTACTTC CASRRVQETQYF TRBJ2-5 - TRBV2 -
TGCAGTGCCTCGGGGGTGCGCGGGAGGGACATGTACGAGCAGTACTTC CSASGVRGRDMYEQYF TRBJ2-7 few TRBV20-1 TRBD2
TGTGCCAGTAGCAACGATTTCCGGGACACTCGGTATCAGCCCCAGCATTTT CASSNDFRDTRYQPQHF TRBJ1-5 many TRBV19 -
TGTGCCATCAGTGAGTCAGGCGGGAGCGGTACCGGGGAGCTGTTTTTT CAISESGGSGTGELFF TRBJ2-2 - TRBV10-3 TRBD2
TGTGCCAGCAGCCAAGATGCCCCCTATGGCTACACCTTC CASSQDAPYGYTF TRBJ1-2 - TRBV3-1 -
TGTGCCAGCAGCCAAAATGGGGCCCGCACCGGGGAGCTGTTTTTT CASSQNGARTGELFF TRBJ2-2 - TRBV3-1 -
TGTGCCAGCAGCTCCATTGCGGGGACAGGGGATCTCGAGCAGTACTTC CASSSIAGTGDLEQYF TRBJ2-7 - TRBV7-9 TRBD1
TGTGCCAGCAGCTTAGTCCTTCGACAGCAAGAGACCCAGTACTTC CASSLVLRQQETQYF TRBJ2-5 many TRBV11-2 -
TGTGCCAGCAGACGGGACAGTGAAGAGACCCAGTACTTC CASRRDSEETQYF TRBJ2-5 - TRBV12-3/TRBV12-4 TRBD1
TGTGCCAGCAGCCGACAGGCTGGCACTGAAGCTTTCTTT CASSRQAGTEAFF TRBJ1-1 many TRBV9 -
TGCGCCAACGACATCACCGACCGGATCTACGAGCAGTACTTC CANDITDRIYEQYF TRBJ2-7 many TRBV10-1 -
TGTGCCAGCAGTCTGACCGGGACAGTGAACACTGAAGCTTTCTTT CASSLTGTVNTEAFF TRBJ1-1 many TRBV28 TRBD1
TGTGCCAGCAGCTCTCTAGCGGCAGCTGGCACAGATACGCAGTATTTT CASSSLAAAGTDTQYF TRBJ2-3 - TRBV7-2 TRBD2
TGTGCCAGCAGCCAAGGAGGAAGTGAGACCCAGTACTTC CASSQGGSETQYF TRBJ2-5 - TRBV5-5 -
TGTGCCAGCAGTGCCGCCGCCGGGACACCGAACACTGAAGCTTTCTTT CASSAAAGTPNTEAFF TRBJ1-1 - TRBV25-1 -
TGTGCCAGCAGCCTACAACAGGTTACTGAAGCTTTCTTT CASSLQQVTEAFF TRBJ1-1 many TRBV7-2 -
TGTGCCAGCAGCTTAGGGGGGACTAGTTATGAGCAGTTCTTC CASSLGGTSYEQFF TRBJ2-1 - TRBV7-9 TRBD2
TGTGCCAGCAGCTCTCGGACTAGCGGGGACAATGAGCAGTTCTTC CASSSRTSGDNEQFF TRBJ2-1 - TRBV7-2 TRBD2
TGTGCCAGCAGCGGGGGAGCGGGAGGGAGCTCCTACGAGCAGTACTTC CASSGGAGGSSYEQYF TRBJ2-7 few TRBV9 TRBD2
TGTGCCAGCAGTGAATGGAGCACCACAGATACGCAGTATTTT CASSEWSTTDTQYF TRBJ2-3 - TRBV25-1 -
TGTGTCAGCAGCCGAATAGGTAGGGAAAACATTCAGTACTTC CVSSRIGRENIQYF TRBJ2-4 once TRBV13 -
TGTGCCAGCAGCTTAGGACTGACGAACACTGAAGCTTTCTTT CASSLGLTNTEAFF TRBJ1-1 many TRBV3-1 -
TGTGCCAGTAACGGCGGGAGGGCGGCCACCGGGGAGCTGTTTTTT CASNGGRAATGELFF TRBJ2-2 - TRBV19 TRBD2
TGTGCCAGCTCACCACGGGGACAGGGCGTCAATGAGCAGTTCTTC CASSPRGQGVNEQFF TRBJ2-1 many TRBV18 TRBD1
TGTGCCTGGAGACAGATGAACACTGAAGCTTTCTTT CAWRQMNTEAFF TRBJ1-1 many TRBV30 -
TGTGCCAGCAGTGAGTCAGGGATCGCGGCCGGGGAGCTGTTTTTT CASSESGIAAGELFF TRBJ2-2 many TRBV2 -
TGCAGTGCCAGGGACCTTGCGGACTCCTACAATGAGCAGTTCTTC CSARDLADSYNEQFF TRBJ2-1 - TRBV20-1 -
TGTGCCAGCAGCCACTGGACAGGGTCCGACGAGCAGTACTTC CASSHWTGSDEQYF TRBJ2-7 - TRBV7-2 TRBD1
TGTGCCACCAGTGACCCCGGGACTAGCGGGGAAACCTACAATGAGCAGTTCTTC CATSDPGTSGETYNEQFF TRBJ2-1 many TRBV24-1 TRBD2
TGTGCCAGCAGCGTAGGCGAATTGCAGCCCCAGCATTTT CASSVGELQPQHF TRBJ1-5 few TRBV9 -
TGTGCTAGTGGTTCGGAAAAATTCACTGAAGCTTTCTTT CASGSEKFTEAFF TRBJ1-1 few TRBV12-5 -
TGCAGTGCTATCGGAGGGAGGCTGTACGAGCAGTACTTC CSAIGGRLYEQYF TRBJ2-7 - TRBV20-1 -
TGCGCCAGCAGCTCTGGACCGGGGGAGTTAGACTACGAGCAGTACTTC CASSSGPGELDYEQYF TRBJ2-7 few TRBV5-1 -
TGTGCCAGCAGCCGAGGACTAGCGGGAGTTGGTGAGCAGTTCTTC CASSRGLAGVGEQFF TRBJ2-1 many TRBV6-1 TRBD2
TGTGCCAGCGGGGGGATCGATCAAGAGACCCAGTACTTC CASGGIDQETQYF TRBJ2-5 many TRBV2 -
TGTGCCAGTAGTCCCGCGCCCCGGAGGGATACAGATACGCAGTATTTT CASSPAPRRDTDTQYF TRBJ2-3 few TRBV19 -
TGTGCCAGCAGTTACGGCGGGTCCTACGAGCAGTACTTC CASSYGGSYEQYF TRBJ2-7 - TRBV6-5 -
TGTGCCACAGCGGGAACAGATACGCAGTATTTT CATAGTDTQYF TRBJ2-3 - TRBV19 TRBD2
TGTGCCAGCTCAGCCCGGACGTACGGCTACACCTTC CASSARTYGYTF TRBJ1-2 many TRBV18 -
TGTGCCAGTAGTACGGGGACTAGCCTTTACAATGAACAGTTCTTC CASSTGTSLYNEQFF TRBJ2-1 - TRBV19 TRBD2
TGTGCCAGTAGGGGAGGTCCGGGACTATCAGCCTACAATGAGCAGTTCTTC CASRGGPGLSAYNEQFF TRBJ2-1 once TRBV19 TRBD2
TGTGCCAGCAGCGTCGGACTAGCGGGGATCTACGAGCAGTACTTC CASSVGLAGIYEQYF TRBJ2-7 many TRBV2 TRBD2
TGCGCCAGCAGCTTGGGGGACTTTCAACACGAGCAGTACTTC CASSLGDFQHEQYF TRBJ2-7 many TRBV5-1 -
TGTGCCAGCAGTGAAGCGCAGGGCGACGAGCAGTACTTC CASSEAQGDEQYF TRBJ2-7 - TRBV2 -